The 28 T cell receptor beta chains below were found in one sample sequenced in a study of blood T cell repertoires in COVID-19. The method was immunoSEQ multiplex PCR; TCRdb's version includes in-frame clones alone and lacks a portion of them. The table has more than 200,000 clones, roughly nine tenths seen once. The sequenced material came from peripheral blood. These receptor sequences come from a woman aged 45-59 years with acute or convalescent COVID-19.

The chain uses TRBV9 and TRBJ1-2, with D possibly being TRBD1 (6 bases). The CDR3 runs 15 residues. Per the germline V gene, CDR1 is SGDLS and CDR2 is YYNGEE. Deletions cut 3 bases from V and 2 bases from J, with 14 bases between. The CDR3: CASSGVTGENYGYTF. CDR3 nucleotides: TGTGCCAGCAGCGGGGTGACAGGAGAAAACTATGGCTACACCTTC.

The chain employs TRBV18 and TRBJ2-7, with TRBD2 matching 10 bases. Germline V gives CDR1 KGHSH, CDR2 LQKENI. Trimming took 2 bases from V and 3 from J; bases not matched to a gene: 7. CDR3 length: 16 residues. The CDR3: CASSPEAGGPFYEQYF. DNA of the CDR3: TGTGCCAGCTCACCAGAAGCGGGAGGGCCATTCTACGAGCAGTACTTC.

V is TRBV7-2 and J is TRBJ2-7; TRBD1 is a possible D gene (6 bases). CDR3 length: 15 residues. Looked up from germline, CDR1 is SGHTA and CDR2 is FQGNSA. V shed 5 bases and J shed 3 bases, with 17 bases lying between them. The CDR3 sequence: CASSLEGQGLYEQYF. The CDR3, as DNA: TGTGCCAGCAGCCTAGAGGGGCAGGGGCTCTACGAGCAGTACTTC.

The CDR3 loop reads CASSFSLDSGNTIYF. In nucleotides, the CDR3 is TGTGCCAGCAGTTTCAGCCTAGACTCTGGAAACACCATATATTTT. The chain couples TRBV6-5 to TRBJ1-3; D remains ambiguous. The CDR3 extends over 15 amino acids. With 4 bases removed from V and 0 bases from J, the gap between germline ends came to 10 bases. Looked up from germline, CDR1 is MNHEY and CDR2 is SVGAGI.

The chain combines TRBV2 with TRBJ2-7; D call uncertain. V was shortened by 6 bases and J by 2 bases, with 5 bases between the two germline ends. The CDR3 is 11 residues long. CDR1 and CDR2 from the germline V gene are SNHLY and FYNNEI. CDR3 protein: CASSPAYEQYF. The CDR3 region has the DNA TGTGCCAGCAGCCCTGCCTACGAGCAGTACTTC.

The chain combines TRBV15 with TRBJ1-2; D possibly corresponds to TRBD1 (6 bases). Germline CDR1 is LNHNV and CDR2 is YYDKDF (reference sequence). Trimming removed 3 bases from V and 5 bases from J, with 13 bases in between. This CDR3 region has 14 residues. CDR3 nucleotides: TGTGCCACCAGCAGTAGCAGGGGTGGGTATGGCTACACCTTC. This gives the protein CATSSSRGGYGYTF.

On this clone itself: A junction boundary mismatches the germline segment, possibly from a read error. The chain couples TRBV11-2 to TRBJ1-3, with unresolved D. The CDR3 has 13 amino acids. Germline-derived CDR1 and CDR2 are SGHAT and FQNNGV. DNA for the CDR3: TGTGCCAGCAGCTCGAACTCTCGAAACACCATATATTTT. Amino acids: CASSSNSRNTIYF.

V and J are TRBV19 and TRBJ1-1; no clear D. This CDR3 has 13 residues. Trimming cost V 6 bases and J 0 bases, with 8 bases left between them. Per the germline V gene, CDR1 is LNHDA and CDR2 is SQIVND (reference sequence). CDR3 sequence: CASRRSMNTEAFF. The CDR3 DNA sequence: TGTGCCAGTAGACGGAGTATGAACACTGAAGCTTTCTTT.

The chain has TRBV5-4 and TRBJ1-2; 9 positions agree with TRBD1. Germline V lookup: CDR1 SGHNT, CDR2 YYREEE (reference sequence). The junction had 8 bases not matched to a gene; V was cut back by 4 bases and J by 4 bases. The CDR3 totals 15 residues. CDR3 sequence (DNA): TGTGCCAGCAGCGTTAACAGGGGGCAAGGCTATGGCTACACCTTC. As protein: CASSVNRGQGYGYTF.

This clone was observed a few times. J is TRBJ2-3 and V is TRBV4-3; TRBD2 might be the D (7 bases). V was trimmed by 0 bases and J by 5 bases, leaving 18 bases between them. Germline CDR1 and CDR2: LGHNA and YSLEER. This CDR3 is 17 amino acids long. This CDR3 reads CASSQEEGGLSKDTQYF. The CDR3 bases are TGCGCCAGCAGCCAAGAGGAGGGGGGGTTATCGAAAGATACGCAGTATTTT.

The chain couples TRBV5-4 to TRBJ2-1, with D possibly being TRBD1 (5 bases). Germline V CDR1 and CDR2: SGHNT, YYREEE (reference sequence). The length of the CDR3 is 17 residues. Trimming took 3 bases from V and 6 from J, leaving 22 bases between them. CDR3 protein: CASSWGAGLGYSNEQFF. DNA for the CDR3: TGTGCCAGCAGCTGGGGTGCAGGGCTAGGCTACAGCAATGAGCAGTTCTTC. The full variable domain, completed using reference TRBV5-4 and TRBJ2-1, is ETGVTQSPTHLIKTRGQQVTLRCSSQSGHNTVSWYQQALGQGPQFIFQYYREEENGRGNFPPRFSGLQFPNYSSELNVNALELDDSALYLCASSWGAGLGYSNEQFFGPGTRLTVL.

CDR3 sequence reads: CARQGLTTDTQYF. CDR3 DNA: TGTGCCAGACAGGGGCTGACCACAGATACGCAGTATTTT. The V and J genes are TRBV2 and TRBJ2-3; 7 bases match TRBD1. Germline CDR1 and CDR2: SNHLY and FYNNEI. After removal of 9 bases from V and 2 bases from J, the junction contained 5 bases not matched to a gene. This CDR3 spans 13 amino acids.

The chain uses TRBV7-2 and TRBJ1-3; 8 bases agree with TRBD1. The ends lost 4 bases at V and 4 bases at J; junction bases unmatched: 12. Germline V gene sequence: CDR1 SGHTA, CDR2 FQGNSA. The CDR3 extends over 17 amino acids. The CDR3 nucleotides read TGTGCCAGCAGCTATATAGGGAGGACAGGGTTGGGAAACACCATATATTTT. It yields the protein CASSYIGRTGLGNTIYF.

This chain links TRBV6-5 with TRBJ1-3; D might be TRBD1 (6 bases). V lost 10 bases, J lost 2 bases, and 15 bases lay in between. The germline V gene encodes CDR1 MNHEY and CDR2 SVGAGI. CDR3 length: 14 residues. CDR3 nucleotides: TGTGCCATCCATCGACAGGATGCTGGAAACACCATATATTTT. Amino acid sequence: CAIHRQDAGNTIYF.

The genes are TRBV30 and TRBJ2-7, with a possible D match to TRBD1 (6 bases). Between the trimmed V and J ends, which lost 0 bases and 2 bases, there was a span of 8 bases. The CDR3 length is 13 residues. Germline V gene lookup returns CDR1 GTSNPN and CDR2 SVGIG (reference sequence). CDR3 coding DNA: TGTGCCTGGAGTGTTCAGGGGACCTACGAGCAGTACTTC. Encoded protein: CAWSVQGTYEQYF.

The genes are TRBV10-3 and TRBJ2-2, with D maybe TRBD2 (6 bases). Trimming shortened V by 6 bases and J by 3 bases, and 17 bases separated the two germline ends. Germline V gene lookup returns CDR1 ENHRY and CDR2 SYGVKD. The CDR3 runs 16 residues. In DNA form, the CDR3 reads TGTGCCATCAGAGGCGAGAGGAGGGCGGACACCGGGGAGCTGTTTTTT. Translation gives CAIRGERRADTGELFF.

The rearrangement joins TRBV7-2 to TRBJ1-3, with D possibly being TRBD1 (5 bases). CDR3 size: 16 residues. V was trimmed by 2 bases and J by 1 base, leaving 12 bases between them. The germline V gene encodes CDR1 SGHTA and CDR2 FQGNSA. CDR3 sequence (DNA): TGTGCCAGCAGCTTAATTTGGGGGGGATCTGGAAACACCATATATTTT. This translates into CASSLIWGGSGNTIYF.

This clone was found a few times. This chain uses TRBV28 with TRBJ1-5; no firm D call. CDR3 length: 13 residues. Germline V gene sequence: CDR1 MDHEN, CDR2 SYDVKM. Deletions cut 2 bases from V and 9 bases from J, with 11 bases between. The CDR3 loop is CASSLQAFGPQHF. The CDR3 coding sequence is TGTGCCAGCAGTTTACAGGCTTTCGGGCCCCAGCATTTT.

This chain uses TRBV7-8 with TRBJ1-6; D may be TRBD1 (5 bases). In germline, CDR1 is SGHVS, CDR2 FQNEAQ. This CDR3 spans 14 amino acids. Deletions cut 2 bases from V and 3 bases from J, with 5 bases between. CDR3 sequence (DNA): TGTGCCAGCAGCTTAACAGGCTATAATTCACCCCTCCACTTT. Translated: CASSLTGYNSPLHF. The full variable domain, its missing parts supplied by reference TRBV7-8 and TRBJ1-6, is GAGVSQSPRYKVAKRGQDVALRCDPISGHVSLFWYQQALGQGPEFLTYFQNEAQLDKSGLPSDRFFAERPEGSVSTLKIQRTQQEDSAVYLCASSLTGYNSPLHFGNGTRLTVT.

The CDR3 reads CSASPPLSGQGRYEQFF. CDR3 DNA sequence: TGCAGTGCTAGTCCGCCGCTGTCGGGACAGGGGCGATATGAGCAGTTCTTC. The gene calls are TRBV20-1 and TRBJ2-1, with 10 positions matching TRBD1. Trimming removed 3 bases from V and 8 bases from J; junction bases left unmatched: 16. Germline lookup yields CDR1 DFQATT and CDR2 SNEGSKA (reference sequence). CDR3 length: 17 amino acids.

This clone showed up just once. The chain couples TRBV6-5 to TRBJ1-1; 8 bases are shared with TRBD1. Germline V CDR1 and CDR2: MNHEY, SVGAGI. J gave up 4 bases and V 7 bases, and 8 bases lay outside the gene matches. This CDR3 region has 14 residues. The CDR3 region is CASTRTGLGTEAFF. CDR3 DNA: TGTGCCAGCACCCGGACAGGGCTAGGCACTGAAGCTTTCTTT.

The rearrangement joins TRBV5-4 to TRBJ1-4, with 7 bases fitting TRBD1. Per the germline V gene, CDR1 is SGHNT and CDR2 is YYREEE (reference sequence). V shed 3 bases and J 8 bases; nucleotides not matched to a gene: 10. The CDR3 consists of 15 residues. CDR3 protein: CASSYREGAREKLFF. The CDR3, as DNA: TGTGCCAGCAGCTATCGGGAGGGGGCGCGGGAAAAACTGTTTTTT.

The CDR3: CASSTEGTGRGAFF. The DNA for the CDR3 is TGTGCCAGCAGCACAGAGGGGACAGGCCGTGGAGCTTTCTTT. The chain has TRBV7-8 and TRBJ1-1; 8 nucleotides agree with TRBD1. V shed 5 bases and J 10 bases; nucleotides not matched to a gene: 12. The CDR3 runs 14 residues. The germline CDR1 and CDR2 sequences are SGHVS and FQNEAQ. The full variable domain, rest sourced from reference TRBV7-8 and TRBJ1-1, is GAGVSQSPRYKVAKRGQDVALRCDPISGHVSLFWYQQALGQGPEFLTYFQNEAQLDKSGLPSDRFFAERPEGSVSTLKIQRTQQEDSAVYLCASSTEGTGRGAFFGQGTRLTVV.

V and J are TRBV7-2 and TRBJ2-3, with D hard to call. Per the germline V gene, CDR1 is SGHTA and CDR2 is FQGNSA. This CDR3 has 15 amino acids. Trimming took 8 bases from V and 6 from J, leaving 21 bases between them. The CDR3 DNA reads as TGTGCCAGCGGCTCTAACCCTACTATGATGGATACGCAGTATTTT. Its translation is CASGSNPTMMDTQYF. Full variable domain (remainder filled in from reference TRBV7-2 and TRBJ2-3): GAGVSQSPSNKVTEKGKDVELRCDPISGHTALYWYRQSLGQGLEFLIYFQGNSAPDKSGLPSDRFSAERTGGSVSTLTIQRTQQEDSAVYLCASGSNPTMMDTQYFGPGTRLTVL.

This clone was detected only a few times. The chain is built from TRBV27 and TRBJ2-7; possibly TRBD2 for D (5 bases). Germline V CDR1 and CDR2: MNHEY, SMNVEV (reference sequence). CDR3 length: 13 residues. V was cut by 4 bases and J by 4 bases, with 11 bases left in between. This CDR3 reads CASSSGSSYEQYF. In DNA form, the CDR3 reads TGTGCCAGCAGTTCGGGGTCAAGTTACGAGCAGTACTTC.

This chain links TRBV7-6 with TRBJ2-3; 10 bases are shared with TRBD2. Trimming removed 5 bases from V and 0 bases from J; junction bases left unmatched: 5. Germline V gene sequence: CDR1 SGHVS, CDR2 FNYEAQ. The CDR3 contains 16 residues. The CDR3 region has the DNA TGTGCCAGCAGCATAATAGCGGGGGGCAGCACAGATACGCAGTATTTT. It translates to CASSIIAGGSTDTQYF.

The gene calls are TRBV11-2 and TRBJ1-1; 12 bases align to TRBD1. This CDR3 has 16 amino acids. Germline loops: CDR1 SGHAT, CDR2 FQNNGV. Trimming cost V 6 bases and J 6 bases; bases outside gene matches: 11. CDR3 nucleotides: TGTGCCAGCAGGCCCCGGGACAGGGGGCTGGGGCCTGAAGCTTTCTTT. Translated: CASRPRDRGLGPEAFF. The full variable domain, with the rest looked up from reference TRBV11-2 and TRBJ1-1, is EAGVAQSPRYKIIEKRQSVAFWCNPISGHATLYWYQQILGQGPKLLIQFQNNGVVDDSQLPKDRFSAERLKGVDSTLKIQPAKLEDSAVYLCASRPRDRGLGPEAFFGQGTRLTVV.

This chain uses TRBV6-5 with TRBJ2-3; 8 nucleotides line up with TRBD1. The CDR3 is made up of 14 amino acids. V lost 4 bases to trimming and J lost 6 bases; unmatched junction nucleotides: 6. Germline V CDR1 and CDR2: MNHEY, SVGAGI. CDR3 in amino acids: CASSSGQGMDTQYF. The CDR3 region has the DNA TGTGCCAGCAGTTCCGGACAGGGTATGGATACGCAGTATTTT.